This TCR beta chain was recorded in a study of cytomegalovirus exposure and HLA in healthy donors. Study details: Roughly 77 million unique TCRs from HLA-typed donors made up an early data release.

Whole-study findings and limits: Fewer N-insertions than the approximately 700-donor mean were reportedly shown by an Asian-associated ancestry cluster in a later analysis. An analysis that came later showed most CMV-associated TCR beta chains appearing HLA-restricted.

Details on this clone: As yet, its antigen is unknown.

This CDR3 has 15 residues. From germline, CDR1 is KGHSH and CDR2 LQKENI. Trimming at V came to 4 bases and at J to 3 bases, leaving 4 bases not matched to a gene. Primers for the PCR totalled 60 Vbeta and 13 Jbeta. Produced via immunoSEQ multiplex PCR; TCRdb's table is partial and in-frame only. This sample has tens of thousands of clones, with roughly 79% found just once. Sequences were obtained from PBMCs. The receptor was derived from a male donor in good health and CMV-seropositive. V and J are TRBV18 and TRBJ2-1; 9 bases fit TRBD2. CDR3 nucleotides: TGTGCCAGCTCACTTAGCGGGGGAGGCTACAATGAGCAGTTCTTC. Translating it yields CASSLSGGGYNEQFF.